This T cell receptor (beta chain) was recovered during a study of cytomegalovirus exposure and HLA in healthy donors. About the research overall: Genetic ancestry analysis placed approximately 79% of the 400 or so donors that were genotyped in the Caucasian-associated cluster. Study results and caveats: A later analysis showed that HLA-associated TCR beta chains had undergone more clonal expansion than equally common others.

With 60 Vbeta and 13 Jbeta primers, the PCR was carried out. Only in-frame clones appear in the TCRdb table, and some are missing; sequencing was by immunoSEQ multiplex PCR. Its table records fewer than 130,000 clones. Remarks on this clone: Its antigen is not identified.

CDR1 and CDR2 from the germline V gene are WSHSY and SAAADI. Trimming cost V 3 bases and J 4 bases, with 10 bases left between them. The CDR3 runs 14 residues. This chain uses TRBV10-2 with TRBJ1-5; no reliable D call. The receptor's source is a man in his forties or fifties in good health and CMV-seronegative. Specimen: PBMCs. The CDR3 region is CASSDPGYNQPQHF. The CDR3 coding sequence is TGCGCCAGCAGTGACCCGGGTTATAATCAGCCCCAGCATTTT.